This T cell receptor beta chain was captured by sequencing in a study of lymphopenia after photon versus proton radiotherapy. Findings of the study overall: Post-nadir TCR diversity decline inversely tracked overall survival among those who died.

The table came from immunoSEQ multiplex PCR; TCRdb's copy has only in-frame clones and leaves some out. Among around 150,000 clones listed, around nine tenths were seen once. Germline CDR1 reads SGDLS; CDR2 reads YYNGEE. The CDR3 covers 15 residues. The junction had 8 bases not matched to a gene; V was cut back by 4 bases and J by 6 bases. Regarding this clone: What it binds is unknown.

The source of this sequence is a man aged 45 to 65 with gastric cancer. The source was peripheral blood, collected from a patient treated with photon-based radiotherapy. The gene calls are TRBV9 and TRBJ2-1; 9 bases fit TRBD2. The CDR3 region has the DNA TGTGCCAGCAGCCCCTCGGGACTAGCTGGCAATGAGCAGTTCTTC. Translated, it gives CASSPSGLAGNEQFF.